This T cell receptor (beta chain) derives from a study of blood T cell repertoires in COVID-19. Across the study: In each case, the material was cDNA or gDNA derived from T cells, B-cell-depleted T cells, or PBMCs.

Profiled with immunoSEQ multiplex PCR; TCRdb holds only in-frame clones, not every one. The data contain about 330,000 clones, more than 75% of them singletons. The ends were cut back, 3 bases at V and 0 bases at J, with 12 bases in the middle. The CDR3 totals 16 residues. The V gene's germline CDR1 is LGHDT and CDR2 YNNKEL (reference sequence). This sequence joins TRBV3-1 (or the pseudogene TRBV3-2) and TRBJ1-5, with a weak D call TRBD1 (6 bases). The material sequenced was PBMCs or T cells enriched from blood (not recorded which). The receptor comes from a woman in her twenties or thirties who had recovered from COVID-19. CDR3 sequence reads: CASSQTGPYSNQPQHF. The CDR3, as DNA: TGTGCCAGCAGCCAGACAGGACCCTATAGCAATCAGCCCCAGCATTTT.